Following are 24 T cell receptor beta chains from one sample sequenced in a study of beta chain features in type 1 diabetes. What was sequenced were expressed TCRB transcripts, since all of the isolated RNA had been reverse transcribed. Produced via immunoSEQ multiplex PCR; TCRdb's table is partial and in-frame only. The sample holds 250,000 or so clones, less than 35% seen once. Sequencing input: central memory CD4+ T cells from blood. The source is a man aged 25-45 years in good health.

The sample holds a few counts of this clone. This CDR3 reads CASSLQGGDTGELFF. CDR3 DNA sequence: TGTGCCAGCAGTTTGCAGGGTGGGGATACCGGGGAGCTGTTTTTT. V gene TRBV6-6 combines with J gene TRBJ2-2; weak D call: TRBD1 (5 bases). The V gene lost 4 bases and the J gene lost 5 bases, with 14 bases spanning the gap. From germline, CDR1 is MNHNY and CDR2 SVGAGI (reference sequence). The CDR3 has 15 residues.

Only a few counts were recorded for this clone. The chain uses TRBV19 and TRBJ1-5; D is unclear. CDR1 is LNHDA, CDR2 SQIVND, per germline (reference sequence). This CDR3 region has 15 residues. Deletions cut 2 bases from V and 4 bases from J, with 12 bases between. The CDR3, as DNA: TGTGCCAGTAGTATAACGGGAAGGGCAAATCAGCCCCAGCATTTT. This codes for CASSITGRANQPQHF.

The chain is built from TRBV7-9 and TRBJ1-2; 7 bases match TRBD1. Germline V gene sequence: CDR1 SEHNR, CDR2 FQNEAQ (reference sequence). There are 14 residues in the CDR3. Trimming took 4 bases from V and 4 from J; bases not matched to a gene: 6. CDR3 in DNA: TGTGCCAGCAGCTCCAGGGGGTCTGGCTATGGCTACACCTTC. Its translation is CASSSRGSGYGYTF.

The V gene is TRBV5-1, the J gene TRBJ2-1, with a possible D match to TRBD2 (5 bases). V lost 10 bases, J lost 13 bases, and 15 bases lay in between. CDR3 length: 10 residues. Germline V CDR1 and CDR2: SGHRS, YFSETQ. CDR3 residues: CAAYSRAQFF. The CDR3 DNA sequence: TGCGCCGCTTACTCGCGGGCTCAGTTCTTC.

This rearrangement joins TRBV30 to TRBJ2-7; D is possibly TRBD2 (6 bases). The germline V and J ends were trimmed by 6 bases and 7 bases, with 19 bases remaining between them. This CDR3 has 13 amino acids. Germline loops: CDR1 GTSNPN, CDR2 SVGIG (reference sequence). The CDR3 spells CACTSNLRGEQYF. In DNA, the CDR3 is TGTGCCTGCACTTCAAACCTCCGGGGGGAGCAGTACTTC.

This clone has a count of ten or more. Other DNA sequences in the sample encode the same CDR3. This rearrangement joins TRBV11-2 to TRBJ2-5; unclear D gene. The CDR3 sequence is 12 residues long. Trimming cost V 4 bases and J 5 bases, with 8 bases left between them. The germline CDR1 and CDR2 sequences are SGHAT and FQNNGV. Here the CDR3 DNA reads TGTGCCAGCAGCTCGAGGCCGGAGACCCAGTACTTC. Residues: CASSSRPETQYF.

This clone was counted between two and nine times. The chain couples TRBV7-2 to TRBJ2-1, with D tentatively TRBD2 (6 bases). Between the trimmed V and J ends, which lost 2 bases and 9 bases, there was a span of 17 bases. This CDR3 is 15 amino acids long. Germline V CDR1 and CDR2: SGHTA, FQGNSA. Written as DNA, the CDR3 is TGTGCCAGCAGCTTATCAACTTCGCAAGCGGGTGAGCAGTTCTTC. Encoded protein: CASSLSTSQAGEQFF. Based on the CDR3 plus reference TRBV7-2 and TRBJ2-1, the full variable domain is GAGVSQSPSNKVTEKGKDVELRCDPISGHTALYWYRQSLGQGLEFLIYFQGNSAPDKSGLPSDRFSAERTGGSVSTLTIQRTQQEDSAVYLCASSLSTSQAGEQFFGPGTRLTVL.

This clone has a handful of counts. The V call is TRBV7-9, the J call TRBJ2-3; TRBD2 matches 12 bases. The CDR3 contains 13 residues. V shed 5 bases and J 10 bases; nucleotides not matched to a gene: 4. Germline CDR1 and CDR2: SEHNR and FQNEAQ (reference sequence). The CDR3 DNA sequence: TGTGCCAGCAGCCTACGACTAGCGGGGGCGCAGTATTTT. It yields the protein CASSLRLAGAQYF.

This clone has more than one count but fewer than ten. The chain employs TRBV5-1 and TRBJ1-4; D unclear. CDR1 and CDR2 from the germline V gene are SGHRS and YFSETQ. V was shortened by 0 bases and J by 3 bases, with 6 bases between the two germline ends. The CDR3 is 14 residues long. The DNA for the CDR3 is TGCGCCAGCAGCTTGGAAAGGGCTAATGAAAAACTGTTTTTT. Translated: CASSLERANEKLFF. The whole variable domain, filled in from reference TRBV5-1 and TRBJ1-4, reads KAGVTQTPRYLIKTRGQQVTLSCSPISGHRSVSWYQQTPGQGLQFLFEYFSETQRNKGNFPGRFSGRQFSNSRSEMNVSTLELGDSALYLCASSLERANEKLFFGSGTQLSVL.

V usage is TRBV6-5 and J usage is TRBJ2-7; D perhaps matches TRBD2 (6 bases). The germline V and J ends were trimmed by 5 bases and 6 bases, with 17 bases remaining between them. The CDR3 sequence is 14 residues long. CDR1 is MNHEY, CDR2 SVGAGI, per germline. CDR3 in amino acids: CASSAGTADPEQYF. The CDR3, as DNA: TGTGCCAGCAGTGCCGGGACTGCAGACCCCGAGCAGTACTTC.

The sample holds many counts of this clone. The rearrangement uses TRBV30 and TRBJ1-1; D might be TRBD1 (5 bases). The CDR3 has 13 amino acids. V lost 3 bases and J 0 bases, leaving 8 bases between the germline ends. Per germline, CDR1 GTSNPN and CDR2 SVGIG (reference sequence). The CDR3 DNA is TGTGCCTGGAGGGTGGGGCTGAACACTGAAGCTTTCTTT. This translates into CAWRVGLNTEAFF.

This clone came up a few times. The rearrangement joins TRBV2 to TRBJ2-3, with D perhaps matching TRBD2 (5 bases). Germline V gene data show CDR1 as SNHLY and CDR2 as FYNNEI. V lost 5 bases, J lost 5 bases, and 14 bases lay in between. This CDR3 is built from 14 residues. Written as DNA, the CDR3 is TGTGCCAGCAGTTCGGACTTAGGTGGAGATACGCAGTATTTT. The encoded protein is CASSSDLGGDTQYF.

The V gene is TRBV5-1, the J gene TRBJ2-1; 7 nucleotides align to TRBD2. The CDR3 consists of 14 residues. Germline lookup yields CDR1 SGHRS and CDR2 YFSETQ. With V trimmed by 7 bases and J by 15 bases, 19 bases remained unmatched. The CDR3 DNA sequence: TGCGCCAGCCGACCTAATTCGGAGCGGGATTATTTGTTCTTC. This translates into CASRPNSERDYLFF.

The V call is TRBV4-2, the J call TRBJ1-1, with D hard to call. This CDR3 region has 13 residues. Per the germline V gene, CDR1 is LGHNA and CDR2 is YNFKEQ. The V end lost 4 bases, the J end lost 2 bases, and 8 bases lay between the germline ends. The CDR3 spells CASSPPPNTEAFF. The DNA of the CDR3 is TGTGCCAGCAGCCCCCCTCCTAACACTGAAGCTTTCTTT.

This clone was observed a handful of times. The rearrangement links TRBV5-6 to TRBJ1-4, with 12 bases that match TRBD1. From germline, CDR1 is SGHDT and CDR2 YYEEEE. The CDR3 covers 17 residues. Unmatched junction bases numbered 6, after V lost 4 bases and J lost 2 bases. CDR3 region: CASSGGTGGGTNEKLFF. DNA of the CDR3: TGTGCCAGCAGCGGCGGGACAGGGGGCGGGACTAATGAAAAACTGTTTTTT.

This clone was picked up a small number of times. The V and J genes are TRBV5-1 and TRBJ2-2, with D uncertain. The ends were cut back, 0 bases at V and 6 bases at J, with 12 bases in the middle. In germline, CDR1 is SGHRS, CDR2 YFSETQ. The CDR3 has 15 amino acids. CDR3 DNA sequence: TGCGCCAGCAGCTTGGGTGACCTCTTAGCCGGGGAGCTGTTTTTT. It translates to CASSLGDLLAGELFF.

The V and J genes are TRBV6-5 and TRBJ1-1; D remains ambiguous. Per the germline V gene, CDR1 is MNHEY and CDR2 is SVGAGI. The CDR3 contains 13 residues. Trimming removed 2 bases at V and 10 bases at J, with 14 bases between. The CDR3 spells CASSYGLEGRAFF. CDR3 bases: TGTGCCAGCAGTTACGGGTTGGAGGGTAGAGCTTTCTTT.

The V and J genes are TRBV30 and TRBJ2-1; the match to TRBD2 covers 8 bases. Germline-derived CDR1 and CDR2 are GTSNPN and SVGIG (reference sequence). V lost 5 bases, J lost 11 bases, and 11 bases stayed unmatched. This CDR3 has 13 residues. The CDR3 sequence is CAWAGTSPFKQFF. The CDR3 nucleotides are TGTGCCTGGGCCGGGACTAGTCCTTTCAAGCAGTTCTTC. Full variable domain (missing parts from reference TRBV30 and TRBJ2-1): SQTIHQWPATLVQPVGSPLSLECTVEGTSNPNLYWYRQAAGRGLQLLFYSVGIGQISSEVPQNLSASRPQDRQFILSSKKLLLSDSGFYLCAWAGTSPFKQFFGPGTRLTVL.

This clone occurred a few times. The J gene is TRBJ2-3, the V gene TRBV30, with a weak D call TRBD2 (6 bases). CDR1 and CDR2 (germline): GTSNPN, SVGIG (reference sequence). Trimming took off 0 bases at V and 3 bases at J, with 13 bases between the two ends. The CDR3 length is 15 residues. The CDR3: CAWSVDGGSTDTQYF. CDR3 DNA: TGTGCCTGGAGTGTCGACGGAGGGAGTACAGATACGCAGTATTTT.

This clone came up many times. The chain combines TRBV28 with TRBJ2-1; 9 bases line up with TRBD1. The V gene's germline CDR1 is MDHEN and CDR2 SYDVKM. After removal of 6 bases from V and 6 bases from J, the junction contained 9 bases not matched to a gene. The CDR3 loop spans 15 amino acids. CDR3: CASRFGTGGTNEQFF. CDR3 coding DNA: TGTGCCAGCAGGTTTGGTACAGGGGGCACCAATGAGCAGTTCTTC.

The chain has TRBV30 and TRBJ2-1; no clear D gene. The V gene lost 5 bases and the J gene lost 5 bases, with 13 bases spanning the gap. Germline lookup yields CDR1 GTSNPN and CDR2 SVGIG (reference sequence). The length of the CDR3 is 13 residues. Here the CDR3 reads CAWARVGNNEQFF. DNA of the CDR3: TGTGCCTGGGCTCGCGTGGGGAACAATGAGCAGTTCTTC.

This chain joins TRBV7-2 and TRBJ2-1; a weak D match, TRBD2 (6 bases). Germline V gene data show CDR1 as SGHTA and CDR2 as FQGNSA. Between the trimmed V and J ends, which lost 1 base and 5 bases, there was a span of 9 bases. The CDR3 consists of 14 residues. This CDR3 is CASSLDRLDNEQFF. CDR3 sequence (DNA): TGTGCCAGCAGCTTAGATCGACTAGACAATGAGCAGTTCTTC.

This clone was counted only a few times. CDR3 protein: CASSYGPGGEQYF. CDR3 bases: TGTGCCAGCAGTTACGGCCCAGGGGGCGAGCAGTACTTC. The J gene is TRBJ2-7, the V gene TRBV6-5, with TRBD1 identical over 7 bases. CDR3 size: 13 residues. The ends lost 2 bases at V and 6 bases at J; junction bases unmatched: 4. Germline loops: CDR1 MNHEY, CDR2 SVGAGI.

This clone was seen only a few times. Other DNA sequences in this sample translate to the same CDR3. This chain connects TRBV7-2 to TRBJ2-1; TRBD2 matches at 11 bases. Germline CDR1 is SGHTA and CDR2 is FQGNSA. The CDR3 runs to 13 residues. V was clipped by 8 bases and J by 4 bases; unmatched bases: 1. The CDR3 DNA sequence: TGTGCCAGCCTAGCGGGGGGTTACAATGAGCAGTTCTTC. Its translation: CASLAGGYNEQFF.